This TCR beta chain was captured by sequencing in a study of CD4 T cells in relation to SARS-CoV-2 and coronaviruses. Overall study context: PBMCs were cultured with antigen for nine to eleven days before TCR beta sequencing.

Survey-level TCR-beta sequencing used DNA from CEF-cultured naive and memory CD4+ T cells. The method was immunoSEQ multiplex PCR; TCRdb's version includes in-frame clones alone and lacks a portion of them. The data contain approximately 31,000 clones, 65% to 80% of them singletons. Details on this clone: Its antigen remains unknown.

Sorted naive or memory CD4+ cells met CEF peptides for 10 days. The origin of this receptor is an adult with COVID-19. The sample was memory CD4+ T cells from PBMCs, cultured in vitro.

The CDR3 protein is CASSEVGGRWDEQYF. The CDR3 DNA reads as TGTGCCAGCAGTGAGGTCGGAGGGCGGTGGGACGAGCAGTACTTC. This chain connects TRBV6-1 to TRBJ2-7; weak D call: TRBD2 (6 bases). Germline V gives CDR1 MNHNS, CDR2 SASEGT. Between the trimmed V and J ends, which lost 3 bases and 5 bases, there was a span of 17 bases. The CDR3 is made up of 15 amino acids.